This passage covers 2 T cell receptor beta chains from one sample sequenced in a study of cytomegalovirus exposure and HLA in healthy donors (dated by TCRdb to 2016 to 2017). The library was built by means of the immunoSEQ multiplex PCR assay. A mixture of 60 forward primers for TCR Vbeta segments and 13 reverse primers for TCR Jbeta segments was used in the multiplex PCR. Held by TCRdb, this immuneACCESS table contains in-frame sequences only and omits some clones. Under half of the omission traces to an unresolved V gene where checked; the cause of the rest is unknown. The sample table contains approximately 89,000 clones; only one count was recorded for roughly 77% of them. The top ten constitute 10% of the sample. Specimen: PBMCs. The origin of the receptors is a human donor in good health.

The genes are TRBV7-2 and TRBJ1-5, with 8 bases that match TRBD1. The CDR3 is made up of 15 amino acids. The germline CDR1 and CDR2 sequences are SGHTA and FQGNSA. Unmatched junction bases numbered 7, after V lost 5 bases and J lost 4 bases. The CDR3 nucleotides are TGTGCCAGCAGCAGGCGGACAGGGTATAATCAGCCCCAGCATTTT. This translates into CASSRRTGYNQPQHF.

The J gene is TRBJ1-5, the V gene TRBV19; 7 positions match TRBD1. The CDR3 covers 13 residues. Trimming at V came to 6 bases and at J to 5 bases, leaving 4 bases not matched to a gene. Germline V lookup: CDR1 LNHDA, CDR2 SQIVND (reference sequence). The CDR3 here is CASSRDRYQPQHF. The CDR3 DNA sequence: TGTGCCAGTAGCCGGGACAGATATCAGCCCCAGCATTTT.